The TCR beta chain under discussion was sequenced for a study of T cell changes during pregnancy in multiple sclerosis. V lost 3 bases and J 3 bases, leaving 14 bases between the germline ends. CDR1 and CDR2 from the germline V gene are SGDLS and YYNGEE. The CDR3 is made up of 15 amino acids. TCRdb's copy holds only in-frame clones and misses some; the assay was immunoSEQ multiplex PCR. The table has 85,000 to 130,000 clones, 80% to 95% seen once. The V gene is TRBV9, the J gene TRBJ2-3; no firm D call. This clonotype was sampled from a female donor with multiple sclerosis, enrolled in a pregnancy study. Specimen: peripheral blood, collected after pregnancy. The CDR3: CASSAVGWWTDTQYF. The CDR3 DNA is TGTGCCAGCAGCGCGGTGGGCTGGTGGACAGATACGCAGTATTTT.